These T cell receptor beta chains were read from a single sample in a study of shared clonotypes between healthy human individuals. Assay: immunoSEQ multiplex PCR; the TCRdb copy retains only in-frame clones and omits some. The table lists some 500,000 clones, 90% to 97% of them singletons, with roughly 0.06% in the top ten. The sequenced sample was naive CD4+ T cells sorted from blood. These receptors originate from a woman aged 30 to 39 in good health. CDR3s leave out the opening cysteine and the closing phenylalanine or tryptophan. Not every row has a clone size; where given, it reads once, few, many or a size class.

>TRBJ1-2|TRBV11-2|-
ASSPRRFYGYT
>TRBJ1-3|TRBV5-1|-
ASSLEGRAGNTIY
>TRBJ1-1|TRBV11-3|-
ASSSGTEAF
>TRBJ1-1|TRBV19|once
ASSIGGYRGRTSEAF
>TRBJ1-5|TRBV19|once
ASSFHKGRPNSNQPQH
>TRBJ2-2|TRBV27|-
ASSLVGTSGNTGELF
>TRBJ2-3|TRBV4-2|-
ASSQQPTGTSGSYTQY
>TRBJ1-5|TRBV27|-
ASSPRQGKSVISNQPQH
>TRBJ2-1|TRBV2|-
ASRGLAGTYNEQF
>TRBJ2-1|TRBV2|-
ASRQLAGDLSEQF
>TRBJ2-7|TRBV28|-
ASLGSGDSIRYEQY
>TRBJ1-5|TRBV6-1|-
ASSVRTVGDQPQH
>TRBJ1-5|TRBV10-3|-
AIGVGDQPQH
>TRBJ2-5|TRBV5-1|-
ASSLEQGGETQY
>TRBJ1-2|TRBV11-2|once
ASSLDSGGGGYT
>TRBJ1-2|TRBV6-5|-
ASSGGQLQGYT
>TRBJ2-3|TRBV28|-
ASSFPRIDTQY
>TRBJ1-1|TRBV28|-
ASSPGGPNTEAF
>TRBJ1-2|TRBV5-1|-
ASSPGQEFNYGYT
>TRBJ1-4|TRBV5-1|-
ASSLVTGGSPTNEKLF
>TRBJ2-7|TRBV5-1|-
ASSLFGTGYEQY
>TRBJ1-6|TRBV5-1|-
ASSLAGETDLNSPLH
>TRBJ1-5|TRBV7-2|once
ASSLGPSNQPQH
>TRBJ1-1|TRBV5-1|few
ARRNPGGTEAF
>TRBJ2-1|TRBV5-1|-
ASSLGASGSSYNEQF
>TRBJ2-2|TRBV11-1|-
ASSLASGGTGELF